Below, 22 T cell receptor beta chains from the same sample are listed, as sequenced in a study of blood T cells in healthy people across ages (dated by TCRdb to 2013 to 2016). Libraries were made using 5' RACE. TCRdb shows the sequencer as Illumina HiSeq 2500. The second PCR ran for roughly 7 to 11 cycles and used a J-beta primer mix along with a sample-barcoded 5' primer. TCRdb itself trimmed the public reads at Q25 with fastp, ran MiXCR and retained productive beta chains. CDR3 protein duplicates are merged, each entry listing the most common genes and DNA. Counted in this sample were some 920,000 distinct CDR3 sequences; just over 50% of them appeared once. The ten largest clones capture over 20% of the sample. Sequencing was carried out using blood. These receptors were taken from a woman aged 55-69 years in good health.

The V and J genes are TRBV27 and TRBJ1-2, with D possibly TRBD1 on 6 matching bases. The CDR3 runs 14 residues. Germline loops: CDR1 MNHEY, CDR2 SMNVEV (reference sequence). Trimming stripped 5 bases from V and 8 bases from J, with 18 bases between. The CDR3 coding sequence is TGTGCCAGCAGTCCCCAAGGGGGGTTAGGGGGCTACACCTTC. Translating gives CASSPQGGLGGYTF.

The CDR3 coding sequence is TGTGCCAGCACTCGATCGAACACTGAAGCTTTCTTT. Translation: CASTRSNTEAFF. The genes are TRBV7-3 and TRBJ1-1; D not certain. Between the trimmed V and J ends, which lost 7 bases and 1 base, there was a span of 7 bases. CDR3 length: 12 residues. CDR1 SGHTA and CDR2 FQGTGA come from the germline V gene.

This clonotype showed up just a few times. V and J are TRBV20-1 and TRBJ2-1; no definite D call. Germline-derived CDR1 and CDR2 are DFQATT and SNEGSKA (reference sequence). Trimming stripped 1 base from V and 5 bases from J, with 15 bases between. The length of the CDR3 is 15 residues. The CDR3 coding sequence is TGCAGTGCTAGAGTTGTAGGATGGAGAAACAATGAGCAGTTCTTC. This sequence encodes CSARVVGWRNNEQFF.

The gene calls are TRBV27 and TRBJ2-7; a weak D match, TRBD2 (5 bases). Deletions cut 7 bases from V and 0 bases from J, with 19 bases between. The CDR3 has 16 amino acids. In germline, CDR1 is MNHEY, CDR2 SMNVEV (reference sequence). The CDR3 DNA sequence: TGTGCCAGCAAGTTACGGGGTGGGGATAACTCCTACGAGCAGTACTTC. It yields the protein CASKLRGGDNSYEQYF.

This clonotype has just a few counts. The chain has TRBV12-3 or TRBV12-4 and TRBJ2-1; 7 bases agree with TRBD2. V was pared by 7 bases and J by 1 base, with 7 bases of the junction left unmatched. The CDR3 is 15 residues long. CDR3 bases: TGTGCCAGCACCATAGGCGGGGGTTCCTACAATGAGCAGTTCTTC. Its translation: CASTIGGGSYNEQFF.

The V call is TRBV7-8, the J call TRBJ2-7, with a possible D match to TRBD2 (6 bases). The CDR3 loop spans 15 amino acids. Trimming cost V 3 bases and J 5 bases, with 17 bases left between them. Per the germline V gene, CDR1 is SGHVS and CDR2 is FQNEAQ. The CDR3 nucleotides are TGTGCCAGCAGCTTTGGGGACCCAGGGAGGAACGAGCAGTACTTC. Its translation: CASSFGDPGRNEQYF.

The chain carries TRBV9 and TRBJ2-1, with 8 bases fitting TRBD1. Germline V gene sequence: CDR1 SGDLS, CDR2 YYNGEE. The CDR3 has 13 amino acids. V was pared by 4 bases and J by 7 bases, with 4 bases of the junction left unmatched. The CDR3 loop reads CASSFRTGNEQFF. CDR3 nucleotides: TGTGCCAGCAGCTTCAGGACAGGGAATGAGCAGTTCTTC.

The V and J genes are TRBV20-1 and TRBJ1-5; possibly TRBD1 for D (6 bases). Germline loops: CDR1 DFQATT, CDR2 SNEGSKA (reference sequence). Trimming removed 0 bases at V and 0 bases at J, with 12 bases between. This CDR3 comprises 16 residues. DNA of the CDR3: TGCAGTGCTAGAGAAGGGGCAGGGGTTAGCAATCAGCCCCAGCATTTT. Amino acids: CSAREGAGVSNQPQHF.

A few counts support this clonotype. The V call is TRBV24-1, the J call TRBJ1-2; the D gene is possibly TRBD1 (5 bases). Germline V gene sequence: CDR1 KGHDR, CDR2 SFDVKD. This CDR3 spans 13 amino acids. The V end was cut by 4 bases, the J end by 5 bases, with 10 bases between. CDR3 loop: CATSETGGYGYTF. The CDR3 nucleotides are TGTGCCACCAGTGAAACGGGGGGATATGGCTACACCTTC.

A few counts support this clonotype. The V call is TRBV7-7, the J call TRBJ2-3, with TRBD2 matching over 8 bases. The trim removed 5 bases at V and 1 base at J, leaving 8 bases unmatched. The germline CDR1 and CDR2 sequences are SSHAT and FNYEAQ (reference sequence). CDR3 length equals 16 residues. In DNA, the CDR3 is TGTGCCAGCAGCCCGATGGGACTAGGTGGCACAGATACGCAGTATTTT. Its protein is CASSPMGLGGTDTQYF.

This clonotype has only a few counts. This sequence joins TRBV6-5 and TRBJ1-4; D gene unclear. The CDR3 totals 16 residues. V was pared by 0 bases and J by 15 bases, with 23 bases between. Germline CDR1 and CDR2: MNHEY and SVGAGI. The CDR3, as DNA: TGTGCCAGCAGTTACTCTTGGCAGGCCGAAATGGGAGGGATGTTTTTT. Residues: CASSYSWQAEMGGMFF.

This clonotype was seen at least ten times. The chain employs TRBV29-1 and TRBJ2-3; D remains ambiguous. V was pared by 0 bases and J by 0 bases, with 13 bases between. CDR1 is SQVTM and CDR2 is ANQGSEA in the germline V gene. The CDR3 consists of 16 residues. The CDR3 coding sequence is TGCAGCGTTGAAGATCGGTTGCGGTCTAGCACAGATACGCAGTATTTT. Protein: CSVEDRLRSSTDTQYF.

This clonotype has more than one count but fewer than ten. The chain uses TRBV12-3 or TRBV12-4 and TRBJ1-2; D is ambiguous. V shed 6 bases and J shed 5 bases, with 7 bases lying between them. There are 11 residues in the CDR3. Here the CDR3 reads CASRRSYGYTF. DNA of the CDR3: TGTGCCAGCAGACGGTCTTATGGCTACACCTTC.

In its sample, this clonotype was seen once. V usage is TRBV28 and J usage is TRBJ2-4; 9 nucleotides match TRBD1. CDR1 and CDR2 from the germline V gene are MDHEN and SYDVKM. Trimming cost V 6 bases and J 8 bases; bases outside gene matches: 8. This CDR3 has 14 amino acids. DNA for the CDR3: TGTGCCAGCAGGGTGACAGGGGGGGATGACATTCAGTACTTC. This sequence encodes CASRVTGGDDIQYF.

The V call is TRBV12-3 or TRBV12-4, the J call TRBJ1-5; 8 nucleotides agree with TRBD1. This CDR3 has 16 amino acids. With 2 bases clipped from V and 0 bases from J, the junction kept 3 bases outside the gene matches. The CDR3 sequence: CASSLSTGASNQPQHF. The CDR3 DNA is TGTGCCAGCAGTTTATCGACAGGGGCTAGCAATCAGCCCCAGCATTTT.

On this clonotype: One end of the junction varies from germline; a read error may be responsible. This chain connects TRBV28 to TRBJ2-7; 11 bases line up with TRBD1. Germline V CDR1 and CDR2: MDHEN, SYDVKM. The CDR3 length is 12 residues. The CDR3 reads CAIGQGADEQYF. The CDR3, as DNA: TGTGCCATCGGACAGGGGGCCGACGAACAGTACTTC. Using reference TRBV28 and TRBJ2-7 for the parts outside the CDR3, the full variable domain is DVKVTQSSRYLVKRTGEKVFLECVQDMDHENMFWYRQDPGLGLRLIYFSYDVKMKEKGDIPEGYSVSREKKERFSLILESASTNQTSMYLCAIGQGADEQYFGPGTRLTVT.

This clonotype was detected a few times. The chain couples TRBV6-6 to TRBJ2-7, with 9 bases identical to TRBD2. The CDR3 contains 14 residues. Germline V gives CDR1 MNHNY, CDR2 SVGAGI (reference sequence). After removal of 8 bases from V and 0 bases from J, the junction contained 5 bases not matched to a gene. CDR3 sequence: CASRREGSSYEQYF. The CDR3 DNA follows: TGTGCCAGCCGGCGGGAGGGTAGCTCCTACGAGCAGTACTTC.

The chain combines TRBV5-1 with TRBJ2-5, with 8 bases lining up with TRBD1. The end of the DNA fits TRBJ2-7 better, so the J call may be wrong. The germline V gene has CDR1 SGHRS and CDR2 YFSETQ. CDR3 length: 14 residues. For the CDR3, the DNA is TGCGCCAGCAGCTTTATTGCAGGGGGCAACGAGCAGTACTTC. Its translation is CASSFIAGGNEQYF.

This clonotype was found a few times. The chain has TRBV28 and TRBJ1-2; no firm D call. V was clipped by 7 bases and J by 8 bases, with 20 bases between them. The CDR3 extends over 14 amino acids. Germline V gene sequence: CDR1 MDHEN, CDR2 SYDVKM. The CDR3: CASTTTMSAKGYTF. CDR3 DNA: TGTGCCAGCACCACGACCATGTCGGCGAAAGGCTACACCTTC.

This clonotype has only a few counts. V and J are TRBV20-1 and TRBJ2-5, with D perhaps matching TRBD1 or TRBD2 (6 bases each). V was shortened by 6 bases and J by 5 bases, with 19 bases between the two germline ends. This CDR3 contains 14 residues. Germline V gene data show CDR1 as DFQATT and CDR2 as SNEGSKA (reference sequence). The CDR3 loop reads CSATFGGLEETQYF. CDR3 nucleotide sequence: TGCAGTGCCACGTTCGGGGGCTTGGAGGAGACCCAGTACTTC.

CDR3 nucleotides: TGCAGCACCACCGGGACTAATTCGCACGAGCAGTACTTC. Translation gives CSTTGTNSHEQYF. The chain combines TRBV29-1 with TRBJ2-7; 7 bases line up with TRBD2. V gave up 8 bases and J gave up 5 bases; unmatched junction bases: 12. In germline, CDR1 is SQVTM, CDR2 ANQGSEA. This CDR3 region has 13 residues.

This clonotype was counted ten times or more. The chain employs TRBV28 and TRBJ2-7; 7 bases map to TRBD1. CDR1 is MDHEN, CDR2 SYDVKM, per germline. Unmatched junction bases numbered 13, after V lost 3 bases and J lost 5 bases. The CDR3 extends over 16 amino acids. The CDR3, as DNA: TGTGCCAGCAGTTTCGCCTACAGGGGCTCCCTTCACGAGCAGTACTTC. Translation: CASSFAYRGSLHEQYF.